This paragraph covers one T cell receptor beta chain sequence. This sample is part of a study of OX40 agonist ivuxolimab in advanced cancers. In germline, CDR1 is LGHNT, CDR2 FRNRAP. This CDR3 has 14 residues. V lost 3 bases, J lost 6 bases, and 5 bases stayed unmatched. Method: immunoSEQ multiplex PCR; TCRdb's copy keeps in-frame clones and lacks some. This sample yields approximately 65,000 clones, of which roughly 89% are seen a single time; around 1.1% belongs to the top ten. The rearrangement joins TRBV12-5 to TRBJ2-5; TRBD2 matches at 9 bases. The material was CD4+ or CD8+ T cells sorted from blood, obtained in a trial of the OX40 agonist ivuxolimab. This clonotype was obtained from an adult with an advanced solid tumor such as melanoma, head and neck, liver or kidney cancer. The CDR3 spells CASGLGAGGKTQYF. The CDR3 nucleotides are TGTGCTAGTGGTTTAGGGGCGGGGGGGAAGACCCAGTACTTC.